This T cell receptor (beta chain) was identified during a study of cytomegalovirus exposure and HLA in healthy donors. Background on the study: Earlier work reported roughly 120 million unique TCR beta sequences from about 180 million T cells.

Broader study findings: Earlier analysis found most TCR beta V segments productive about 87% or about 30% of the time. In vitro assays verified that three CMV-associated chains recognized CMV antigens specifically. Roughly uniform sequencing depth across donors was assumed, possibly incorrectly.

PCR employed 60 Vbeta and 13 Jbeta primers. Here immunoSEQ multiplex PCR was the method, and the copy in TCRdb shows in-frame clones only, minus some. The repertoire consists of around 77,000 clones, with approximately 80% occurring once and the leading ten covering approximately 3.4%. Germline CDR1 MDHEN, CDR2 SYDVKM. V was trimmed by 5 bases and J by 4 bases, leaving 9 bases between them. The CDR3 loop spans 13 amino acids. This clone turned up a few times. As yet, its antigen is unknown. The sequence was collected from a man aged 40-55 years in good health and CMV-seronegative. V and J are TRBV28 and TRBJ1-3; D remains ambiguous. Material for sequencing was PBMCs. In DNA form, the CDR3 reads TGTGCCAGCAGTCCCCCGGAGGGAAACACCATATATTTT. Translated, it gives CASSPPEGNTIYF.